This T cell receptor beta chain was recorded in a study of PD-1 blockade in mismatch repair-deficient tumors. Method: immunoSEQ multiplex PCR; TCRdb's copy keeps in-frame clones and lacks some. The sample lists about 100,000 clones, about four fifths occurring once. The material was peripheral blood, obtained roughly 35 weeks after starting pembrolizumab. This receptor was identified in an adult with mismatch repair-deficient cancer.

The CDR3 nucleotides read TGTGCCAGCAGCTTTGGCGAATACAATGAGCAGTTCTTC. Amino acid sequence: CASSFGEYNEQFF. The chain recombines TRBV5-6 with TRBJ2-1; D is uncertain. CDR3 length: 13 amino acids. V gave up 2 bases and J gave up 4 bases, with 7 bases separating them. CDR1 and CDR2 (germline): SGHDT, YYEEEE.